What follows are 25 T cell receptor beta chains derived from one specimen sequenced in a study of T cell repertoires in cytomegalovirus infection. Each CDR3 protein is one row after TCRdb ran MiXCR on the reads. The repertoire holds approximately 260,000 distinct CDR3 sequences, with 22% as singletons. These receptors' targets are unknown. Sequences were derived from cultured PBMCs, sampled from culture after CMV antigen stimulation. The receptors were sampled from a human donor in good health (CMV status not recorded). Some clones in this sample may be carry-over from other donors' samples.

The chain has TRBV28 and TRBJ2-5; 10 bases agree with TRBD1. The J segment lost 3 bases and the V segment lost 6 bases, leaving 7 bases of the junction unmatched. Germline lookup yields CDR1 MDHEN and CDR2 SYDVKM. There are 15 residues in the CDR3. The CDR3 is CASRTVGQGKETQYF. The CDR3 DNA reads TGTGCCAGCAGGACTGTGGGACAGGGGAAAGAGACCCAGTACTTC.

J is TRBJ2-3 and V is TRBV4-1, with 13 bases matching TRBD2. V lost 4 bases, J lost 5 bases, and 6 bases stayed unmatched. The CDR3 has 16 residues. From germline, CDR1 is MGHRA and CDR2 YSYEKL. The CDR3 spells CASSRGWTSGRDTQYF. The CDR3 coding sequence is TGCGCCAGCAGCCGGGGGTGGACTAGCGGGAGAGATACGCAGTATTTT.

This clonotype appeared a few times. This rearrangement joins TRBV5-5 to TRBJ1-3, with D perhaps TRBD1 (5 bases). With 5 bases removed from V and 0 bases from J, the gap between germline ends came to 12 bases. This CDR3 is built from 15 residues. CDR1 SGHKS and CDR2 YYEKEE come from the germline V gene (reference sequence). The DNA for the CDR3 is TGTGCCAGCAGACCGGGACTCATCTCTGGAAACACCATATATTTT. Translation gives CASRPGLISGNTIYF.

In DNA form, the CDR3 reads TGCGCCAGCAGGGACGCCGGGGAGCTGTTTTTT. This gives the protein CASRDAGELFF. This rearrangement joins TRBV5-1 to TRBJ2-2; no clear D gene. Between the trimmed V and J ends, which lost 5 bases and 6 bases, there was a span of 5 bases. CDR1 is SGHRS and CDR2 is YFSETQ in the germline V gene. The CDR3 sequence is 11 residues long.

This clonotype appeared a few times. V and J are TRBV7-2 and TRBJ1-1; 11 nucleotides line up with TRBD1. This CDR3 contains 16 residues. CDR1 and CDR2 from the germline V gene are SGHTA and FQGNSA. V lost 5 bases, J lost 4 bases, and 9 bases stayed unmatched. The CDR3 loop is CASSRPGQGGATEAFF. The DNA for the CDR3 is TGTGCCAGCAGCAGGCCGGGACAGGGGGGCGCCACTGAAGCTTTCTTT.

This chain joins TRBV30 and TRBJ2-1; maybe TRBD2 (6 bases). V was trimmed by 3 bases and J by 5 bases, leaving 17 bases between them. The CDR3 loop spans 15 amino acids. Germline-derived CDR1 and CDR2 are GTSNPN and SVGIG (reference sequence). Written as DNA, the CDR3 is TGTGCCTGGAGCCCAATGGGGGGATATAACAATGAGCAGTTCTTC. Translating it yields CAWSPMGGYNNEQFF.

The J gene is TRBJ2-4, the V gene TRBV20-1; either TRBD1 or TRBD2 may supply D (6 bases each). Germline CDR1 DFQATT, CDR2 SNEGSKA (reference sequence). Trimming shortened V by 5 bases and J by 1 base, and 12 bases separated the two germline ends. CDR3 length: 14 amino acids. The CDR3 DNA reads as TGCAGTGCTGACGGAGGGGGGGCCAAAAACATTCAGTACTTC. As protein: CSADGGGAKNIQYF.

This clonotype came up a few times. This rearrangement joins TRBV6-1 to TRBJ1-2, with 7 bases lining up with TRBD1. Germline lookup yields CDR1 MNHNS and CDR2 SASEGT. This CDR3 has 16 amino acids. Losses at the gene ends were 6 bases for V and 2 bases for J; bases not matched to a gene: 12. In nucleotides, the CDR3 is TGTGCCAGCAGCCGGACCGGGACAGCCTCAAACTATGGCTACACCTTC. Protein sequence: CASSRTGTASNYGYTF.

The chain recombines TRBV18 with TRBJ2-3; 13 nucleotides line up with TRBD2. The CDR3 loop spans 16 amino acids. Germline CDR1 reads KGHSH; CDR2 reads LQKENI. The V segment lost 4 bases and the J segment 4 bases; nucleotides outside the gene matches: 5. As DNA, the CDR3 is TGTGCCAGCTCACGGGGGACTAGCGGGACTGCAGATACGCAGTATTTT. Translating it yields CASSRGTSGTADTQYF.

The sample holds one count of this clonotype. This chain connects TRBV13 to TRBJ1-1; D possibly corresponds to TRBD1 (5 bases). V was trimmed by 5 bases and J by 4 bases, leaving 11 bases between them. The germline CDR1 and CDR2 sequences are PRHDT and FYEKMQ (reference sequence). This CDR3 spans 13 amino acids. CDR3 loop: CASSPGGVTEAFF. CDR3 bases: TGTGCCAGCAGCCCCGGAGGGGTCACTGAAGCTTTCTTT.

The table lists this clonotype with a few counts. V usage is TRBV7-8 and J usage is TRBJ1-1; 7 bases align to TRBD1. CDR3 length equals 16 residues. V shed 4 bases, J shed 3 bases, and the junction held 11 bases outside the gene matches. Germline CDR1 SGHVS, CDR2 FQNEAQ. The CDR3 DNA reads as TGTGCCAGCAGCTCTCAACAGGGGCGCGGGGACACTGAAGCTTTCTTT. It encodes CASSSQQGRGDTEAFF.

This clonotype was picked up many times. The J gene is TRBJ1-1, the V gene TRBV7-9; D might be TRBD1 (6 bases). Per the germline V gene, CDR1 is SEHNR and CDR2 is FQNEAQ (reference sequence). Trimming pared 5 bases from V and 4 bases from J, leaving 17 bases between. The CDR3 totals 15 residues. This CDR3 is CASSPRTAEGTEAFF. The CDR3 region has the DNA TGTGCCAGCAGCCCCCGGACAGCTGAGGGCACTGAAGCTTTCTTT. The full variable domain, completed using reference TRBV7-9 and TRBJ1-1, is DTGVSQNPRHKITKRGQNVTFRCDPISEHNRLYWYRQTLGQGPEFLTYFQNEAQLEKSRLLSDRFSAERPKGSFSTLEIQRTEQGDSAMYLCASSPRTAEGTEAFFGQGTRLTVV.

The chain has TRBV6-5 and TRBJ1-2; perhaps TRBD1 as D (6 bases). In germline, CDR1 is MNHEY, CDR2 SVGAGI. This CDR3 has 15 residues. V lost 6 bases to trimming and J lost 4 bases, with 18 bases between them. In DNA, the CDR3 is TGTGCCAGCAGCCCCAGAGCAGGGGTAATCTATGGCTACACCTTC. Encoded protein: CASSPRAGVIYGYTF.

The chain links TRBV20-1 to TRBJ2-3, with 8 bases fitting TRBD2. Germline V gives CDR1 DFQATT, CDR2 SNEGSKA (reference sequence). The trim removed 1 base at V and 1 base at J, leaving 4 bases unmatched. This CDR3 region has 15 residues. In DNA, the CDR3 is TGCAGTGCTAGAGCGCCAGCGGGAGGCACAGATACGCAGTATTTT. Encoded protein: CSARAPAGGTDTQYF.

The V and J genes are TRBV10-3 and TRBJ2-7; 10 bases line up with TRBD2. The CDR3 runs 16 residues. V dropped 3 bases and J dropped 7; count of bases not matched to a gene: 12. Germline V gives CDR1 ENHRY, CDR2 SYGVKD. This CDR3 reads CAISEGPSGRGKEQYF. The CDR3, as DNA: TGTGCCATCAGTGAAGGACCGAGCGGGAGGGGGAAAGAGCAGTACTTC.

This clonotype was seen a handful of times. The chain's CDR3 is CASSSQGPKQPQHF. CDR3 sequence (DNA): TGTGCCAGCAGTTCACAGGGACCTAAACAGCCCCAGCATTTT. This chain connects TRBV27 to TRBJ1-5, with D perhaps matching TRBD1 (6 bases). CDR1 and CDR2 from the germline V gene are MNHEY and SMNVEV (reference sequence). The ends were cut back, 4 bases at V and 7 bases at J, with 14 bases in the middle. The CDR3 runs 14 residues.

This clonotype appeared a few times. The gene calls are TRBV4-3 and TRBJ2-3; 9 bases agree with TRBD2. This CDR3 contains 15 residues. J lost 5 bases, V lost 0 bases, and 3 bases had no gene match. Germline-derived CDR1 and CDR2 are LGHNA and YSLEER. The chain's CDR3 is CASSQDLAGRDTQYF. The CDR3 nucleotides are TGCGCCAGCAGCCAAGACCTAGCGGGAAGAGATACGCAGTATTTT.

The V call is TRBV10-3, the J call TRBJ1-1, with D possibly TRBD1 on 6 matching bases. Germline-derived CDR1 and CDR2 are ENHRY and SYGVKD. Trimming took 4 bases from V and 8 from J, leaving 11 bases between them. The CDR3 is 12 residues long. The CDR3: CAISAGTLEAFF. As DNA, the CDR3 is TGTGCCATCAGTGCCGGGACACTGGAAGCTTTCTTT.

In its sample, this clonotype was seen a few times. V is TRBV28 and J is TRBJ1-2, with 7 bases identical to TRBD1. Per the germline V gene, CDR1 is MDHEN and CDR2 is SYDVKM. The V and J ends lost 5 bases and 2 bases, in that order; junction bases with no gene match: 8. This CDR3 comprises 15 residues. For the CDR3, the DNA is TGTGCCAGCAGTAACCCGACAGGGCCAAACTATGGCTACACCTTC. Translating gives CASSNPTGPNYGYTF.

This clonotype was seen at least ten times. The CDR3 here is CASSLGAGVSYNEQFF. CDR3 DNA: TGTGCCAGCAGCTTAGGGGCGGGAGTTTCCTACAATGAGCAGTTCTTC. The V call is TRBV7-8, the J call TRBJ2-1; 7 bases agree with TRBD2. V lost 1 base, J lost 1 base, and 4 bases stayed unmatched. This CDR3 is 16 amino acids long. The germline V gene has CDR1 SGHVS and CDR2 FQNEAQ. Full variable domain (remainder filled in from reference TRBV7-8 and TRBJ2-1): GAGVSQSPRYKVAKRGQDVALRCDPISGHVSLFWYQQALGQGPEFLTYFQNEAQLDKSGLPSDRFFAERPEGSVSTLKIQRTQQEDSAVYLCASSLGAGVSYNEQFFGPGTRLTVL.

The chain carries TRBV7-9 and TRBJ1-6; D is ambiguous. In germline, CDR1 is SEHNR, CDR2 FQNEAQ (reference sequence). V was pared by 1 base and J by 0 bases, with 7 bases between. The CDR3 is 16 amino acids. The CDR3 loop reads CASSLEPSSYNSPLHF. Written as DNA, the CDR3 is TGTGCCAGCAGCTTAGAACCGAGCTCCTATAATTCACCCCTCCACTTT. Supplemented by reference TRBV7-9 and TRBJ1-6, the full variable domain reads DTGVSQNPRHKITKRGQNVTFRCDPISEHNRLYWYRQTLGQGPEFLTYFQNEAQLEKSRLLSDRFSAERPKGSFSTLEIQRTEQGDSAMYLCASSLEPSSYNSPLHFGNGTRLTVT.

This clonotype was seen many times. The rearrangement uses TRBV6-6 and TRBJ2-2; the match to TRBD2 covers 8 bases. The V gene end was trimmed by 10 bases and the J gene end by 3 bases; junction bases not matched to a gene: 10. This CDR3 is built from 15 residues. The germline V gene has CDR1 MNHNY and CDR2 SVGAGI (reference sequence). The CDR3 nucleotides are TGTGCCACTCGAGGCACTAGCGGTTACACCGGGGAGCTGTTTTTT. Its translation: CATRGTSGYTGELFF.

The table lists this clonotype with many counts. This chain's CDR3 is CASSLDVRDSGELFF. CDR3 nucleotide sequence: TGTGCCAGCAGCTTAGACGTTCGGGATTCCGGGGAGCTGTTTTTT. This chain connects TRBV7-6 to TRBJ2-2; a weak D match, TRBD2 (5 bases). Trimming shortened V by 1 base and J by 6 bases, and 12 bases separated the two germline ends. The CDR3 sequence is 15 residues long. In germline, CDR1 is SGHVS, CDR2 FNYEAQ.

This clonotype was detected ten times or more. V is TRBV7-2 and J is TRBJ2-7, with 9 bases identical to TRBD1. The germline V gene encodes CDR1 SGHTA and CDR2 FQGNSA. The V and J ends lost 7 bases and 5 bases, in that order; junction bases with no gene match: 12. There are 15 residues in the CDR3. CDR3 sequence (DNA): TGTGCCAGCAACCTACAGGGGGCGAGTATCCACGAGCAGTACTTC. This codes for CASNLQGASIHEQYF.

DNA of the CDR3: TGTGCCAGCTCACCGAGGGGTCTAGCGGGGGAGCTGTTTTTT. Translated, it gives CASSPRGLAGELFF. The rearrangement uses TRBV18 and TRBJ2-2, with D tentatively TRBD2 (6 bases). Germline CDR1 reads KGHSH; CDR2 reads LQKENI. The CDR3 covers 14 residues. V lost 3 bases, J lost 8 bases, and 13 bases lay in between.